This paragraph reports one T cell receptor (beta chain). Its antigen is unidentified. These data are taken from a study of response to subunit inactivated influenza vaccine. The study, taken as a whole, reports: The authors suggested that every seasonal influenza vaccination recruits few new T cells.

TCRdb called the RT-PCR reads again in MiXCR, with one record for every CDR3 protein. The sample has around 170,000 distinct CDR3 sequences, over 8.5% seen once. The CDR3 has 15 residues. Germline-derived CDR1 and CDR2 are SQVTM and ANQGSEA. V was shortened by 3 bases and J by 0 bases, with 15 bases between the two germline ends. This sequence originates from a man between 45 and 75 years old who received an inactivated influenza vaccine. The sequencing used CD8+ T cells sorted from PBMCs, collected about 24 months after vaccination. The V call is TRBV29-1, the J call TRBJ2-7, with a tentative D call TRBD1 (5 bases). CDR3 DNA sequence: TGCAGCGTTGAGGGATACAGGCAGAGCTCCTACGAGCAGTACTTC. It codes for CSVEGYRQSSYEQYF.